This T cell receptor beta chain was recovered during a study of blood T cell repertoires in COVID-19. The table came from immunoSEQ multiplex PCR; TCRdb's copy has only in-frame clones and leaves some out. The sample holds approximately 380,000 clones, approximately 93% seen once. V was shortened by 5 bases and J by 6 bases, with 16 bases between the two germline ends. Germline V CDR1 and CDR2: SGHTA, FQGTGA. The CDR3 totals 14 residues. Sequencing input: PBMCs or T cells enriched from blood (not recorded which). The receptor's source is a middle-aged woman who had been exposed to COVID-19. This chain connects TRBV7-3 to TRBJ1-2, with D possibly being TRBD1 (6 bases). This chain's CDR3 is CASSPLGTSDGYTF. DNA for the CDR3: TGTGCCAGCAGCCCGCTCGGGACAAGTGATGGCTACACCTTC.